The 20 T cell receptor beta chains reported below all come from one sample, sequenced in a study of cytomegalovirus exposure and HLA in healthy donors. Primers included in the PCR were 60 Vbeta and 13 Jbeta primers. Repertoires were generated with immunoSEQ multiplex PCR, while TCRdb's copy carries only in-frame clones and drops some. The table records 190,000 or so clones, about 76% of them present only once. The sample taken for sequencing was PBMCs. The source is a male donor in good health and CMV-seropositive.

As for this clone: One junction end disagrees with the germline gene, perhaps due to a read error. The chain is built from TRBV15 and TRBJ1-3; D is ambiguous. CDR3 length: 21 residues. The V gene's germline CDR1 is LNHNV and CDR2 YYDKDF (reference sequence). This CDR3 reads CSTSRVREEEGRRHSGNTIYF. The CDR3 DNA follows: TGTTCCACCAGCAGAGTTCGAGAGGAGGAAGGTCGCCGCCACTCTGGAAACACCATATATTTT. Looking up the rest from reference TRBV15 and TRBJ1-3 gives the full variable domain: DAMVIQNPRYQVTQFGKPVTLSCSQTLNHNVMYWYQQKSSQAPKLLFHYYDKDFNNEADTPDNFQSRRPNTSFCFLDIRSPGLGDTAMYLCSTSRVREEEGRRHSGNTIYFGEGSWLTVV.

CDR3 residues: CASSLDGDNSPLHF. The CDR3, as DNA: TGTGCCAGCAGCTTGGACGGGGATAATTCACCCCTCCACTTT. This chain links TRBV11-1 with TRBJ1-6, with D hard to call. From germline, CDR1 is SGHAT and CDR2 FQDESV (reference sequence). This CDR3 is built from 14 residues. The V gene lost 3 bases and the J gene lost 5 bases, with 8 bases spanning the gap.

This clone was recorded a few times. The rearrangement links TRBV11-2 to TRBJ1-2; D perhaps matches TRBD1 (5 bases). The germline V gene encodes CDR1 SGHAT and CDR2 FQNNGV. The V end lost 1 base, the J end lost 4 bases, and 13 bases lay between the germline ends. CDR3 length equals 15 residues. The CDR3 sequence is CASSLGQGPLYGYTF. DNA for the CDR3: TGTGCCAGCAGCTTAGGGCAGGGCCCCCTCTATGGCTACACCTTC.

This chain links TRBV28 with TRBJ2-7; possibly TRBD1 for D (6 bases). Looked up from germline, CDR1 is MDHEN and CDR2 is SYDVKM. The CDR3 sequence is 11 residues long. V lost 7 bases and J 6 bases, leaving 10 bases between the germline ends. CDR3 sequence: CASNQGREQYF. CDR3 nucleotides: TGTGCCAGCAACCAGGGGCGCGAGCAGTACTTC. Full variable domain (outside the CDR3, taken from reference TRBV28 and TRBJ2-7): DVKVTQSSRYLVKRTGEKVFLECVQDMDHENMFWYRQDPGLGLRLIYFSYDVKMKEKGDIPEGYSVSREKKERFSLILESASTNQTSMYLCASNQGREQYFGPGTRLTVT.

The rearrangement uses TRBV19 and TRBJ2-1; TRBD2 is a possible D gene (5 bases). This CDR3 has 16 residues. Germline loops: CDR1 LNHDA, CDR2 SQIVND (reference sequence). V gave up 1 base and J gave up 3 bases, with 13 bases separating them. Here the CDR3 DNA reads TGTGCCAGTAGTATAGTGGAGACTATACGCTACAATGAGCAGTTCTTC. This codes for CASSIVETIRYNEQFF.

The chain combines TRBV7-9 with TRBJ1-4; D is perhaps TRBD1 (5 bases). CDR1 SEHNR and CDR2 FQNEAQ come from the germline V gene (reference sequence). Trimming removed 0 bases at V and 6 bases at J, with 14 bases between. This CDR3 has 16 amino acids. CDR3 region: CASSLASGVGDEKLFF. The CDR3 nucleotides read TGTGCCAGCAGCTTAGCGTCAGGCGTAGGGGATGAAAAACTGTTTTTT.

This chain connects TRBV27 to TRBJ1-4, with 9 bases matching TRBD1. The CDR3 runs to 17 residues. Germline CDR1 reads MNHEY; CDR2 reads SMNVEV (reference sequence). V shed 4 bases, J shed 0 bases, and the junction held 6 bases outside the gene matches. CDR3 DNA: TGTGCCAGCAGTTCATACCGGACAGGGGCAACTAATGAAAAACTGTTTTTT. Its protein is CASSSYRTGATNEKLFF.

The CDR3 nucleotides read TGTGCCAGCAGCTCCACAGGGGGTGGGACCGGGGAGCTGTTTTTT. Its protein is CASSSTGGGTGELFF. This sequence joins TRBV7-2 and TRBJ2-2; 8 bases match TRBD1. Germline lookup yields CDR1 SGHTA and CDR2 FQGNSA. This CDR3 region has 15 residues. Unmatched junction bases numbered 6, after V lost 4 bases and J lost 5 bases.

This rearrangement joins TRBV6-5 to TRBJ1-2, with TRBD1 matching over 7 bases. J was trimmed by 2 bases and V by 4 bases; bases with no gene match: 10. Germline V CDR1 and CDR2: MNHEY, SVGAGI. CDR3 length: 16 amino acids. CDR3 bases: TGTGCCAGCAGTTGGAATTTACAGGGGACGAACTATGGCTACACCTTC. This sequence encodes CASSWNLQGTNYGYTF.

CDR3 loop: CARQQDPYTEAFF. CDR3 DNA sequence: TGTGCCCGCCAACAGGATCCGTACACTGAAGCTTTCTTT. This sequence joins TRBV30 and TRBJ1-1, with a tentative D call TRBD1 (5 bases). V dropped 8 bases and J dropped 3 bases, with 16 bases sitting between them. Per germline, CDR1 GTSNPN and CDR2 SVGIG (reference sequence). The CDR3 consists of 13 residues. The variable domain in full, completed from reference TRBV30 and TRBJ1-1, reads SQTIHQWPATLVQPVGSPLSLECTVEGTSNPNLYWYRQAAGRGLQLLFYSVGIGQISSEVPQNLSASRPQDRQFILSSKKLLLSDSGFYLCARQQDPYTEAFFGQGTRLTVV.

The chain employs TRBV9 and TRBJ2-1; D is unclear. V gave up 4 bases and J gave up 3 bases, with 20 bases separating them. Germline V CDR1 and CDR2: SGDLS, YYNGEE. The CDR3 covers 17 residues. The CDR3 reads CASSPAVQEVFYNEQFF. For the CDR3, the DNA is TGTGCCAGCAGCCCCGCCGTGCAAGAGGTCTTCTACAATGAGCAGTTCTTC.

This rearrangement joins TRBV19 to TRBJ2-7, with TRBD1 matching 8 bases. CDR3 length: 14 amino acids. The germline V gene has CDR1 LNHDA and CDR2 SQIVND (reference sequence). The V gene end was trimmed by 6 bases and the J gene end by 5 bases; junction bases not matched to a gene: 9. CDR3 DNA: TGTGCCAGTAGGGTAGGACAGGGCAACAACGAGCAGTACTTC. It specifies CASRVGQGNNEQYF.

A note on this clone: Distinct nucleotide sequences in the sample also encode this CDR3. The CDR3 reads CASSSQGTEAFF. The CDR3 DNA reads TGTGCCAGCAGCTCCCAGGGGACTGAAGCTTTCTTT. J is TRBJ1-1 and V is TRBV7-3; maybe TRBD1 (6 bases). Germline lookup yields CDR1 SGHTA and CDR2 FQGTGA. V lost 4 bases and J 5 bases, leaving 8 bases between the germline ends. The length of the CDR3 is 12 residues.

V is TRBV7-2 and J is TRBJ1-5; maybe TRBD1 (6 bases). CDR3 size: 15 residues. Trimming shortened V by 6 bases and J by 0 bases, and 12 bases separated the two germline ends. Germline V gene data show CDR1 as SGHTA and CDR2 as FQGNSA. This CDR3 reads CASSPQGYSNQPQHF. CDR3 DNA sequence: TGTGCCAGCAGTCCACAGGGTTATAGCAATCAGCCCCAGCATTTT.

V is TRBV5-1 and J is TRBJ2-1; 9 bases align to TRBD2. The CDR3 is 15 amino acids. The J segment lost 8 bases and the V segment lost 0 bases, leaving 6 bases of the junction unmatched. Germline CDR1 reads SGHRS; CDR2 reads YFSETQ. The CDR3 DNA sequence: TGCGCCAGCAGCTTGGAGGGCGGGAGGGCCTATGAGCAGTTCTTC. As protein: CASSLEGGRAYEQFF. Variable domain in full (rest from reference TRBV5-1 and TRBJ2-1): KAGVTQTPRYLIKTRGQQVTLSCSPISGHRSVSWYQQTPGQGLQFLFEYFSETQRNKGNFPGRFSGRQFSNSRSEMNVSTLELGDSALYLCASSLEGGRAYEQFFGPGTRLTVL.

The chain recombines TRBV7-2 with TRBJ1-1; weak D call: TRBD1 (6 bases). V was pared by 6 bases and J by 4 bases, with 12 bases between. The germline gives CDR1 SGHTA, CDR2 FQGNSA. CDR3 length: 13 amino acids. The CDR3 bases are TGTGCCAGCAGTTACACAGGGTCCACTGAAGCTTTCTTT. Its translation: CASSYTGSTEAFF.

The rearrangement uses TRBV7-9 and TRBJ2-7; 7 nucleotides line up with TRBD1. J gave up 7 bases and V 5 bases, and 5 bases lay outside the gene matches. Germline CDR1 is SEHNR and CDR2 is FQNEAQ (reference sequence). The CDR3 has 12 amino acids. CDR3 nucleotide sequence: TGTGCCAGCAGCACAGGGGTCGGTGAGCAGTACTTC. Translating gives CASSTGVGEQYF. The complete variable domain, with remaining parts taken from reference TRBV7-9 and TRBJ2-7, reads DTGVSQNPRHKITKRGQNVTFRCDPISEHNRLYWYRQTLGQGPEFLTYFQNEAQLEKSRLLSDRFSAERPKGSFSTLEIQRTEQGDSAMYLCASSTGVGEQYFGPGTRLTVT.

This chain's CDR3 is CASSLEVPYLAGNTIYF. CDR3 sequence (DNA): TGTGCCAGCAGCTTAGAAGTTCCCTACCTGGCTGGAAACACCATATATTTT. V usage is TRBV7-9 and J usage is TRBJ1-3; unclear D gene. Germline V gene data show CDR1 as SEHNR and CDR2 as FQNEAQ (reference sequence). The CDR3 loop spans 17 amino acids. V was shortened by 1 base and J by 2 bases, with 15 bases between the two germline ends.

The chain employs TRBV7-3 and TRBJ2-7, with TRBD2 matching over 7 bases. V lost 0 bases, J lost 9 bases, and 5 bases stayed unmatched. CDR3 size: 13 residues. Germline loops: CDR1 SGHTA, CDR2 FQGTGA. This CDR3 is CASSLTGREAQYF. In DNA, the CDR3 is TGTGCCAGCAGCTTAACGGGTCGGGAGGCGCAGTACTTC. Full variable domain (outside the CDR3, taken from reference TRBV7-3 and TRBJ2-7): GAGVSQTPSNKVTEKGKYVELRCDPISGHTALYWYRQSLGQGPEFLIYFQGTGAADDSGLPNDRFFAVRPEGSVSTLKIQRTERGDSAVYLCASSLTGREAQYFGPGTRLTVT.

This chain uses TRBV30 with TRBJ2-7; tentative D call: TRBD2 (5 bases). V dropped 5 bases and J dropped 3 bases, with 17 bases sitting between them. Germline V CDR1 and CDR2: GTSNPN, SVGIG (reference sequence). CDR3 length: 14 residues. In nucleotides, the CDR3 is TGTGCCTGGGAGGGTTTTGGACCGAACTACGAGCAGTACTTC. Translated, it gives CAWEGFGPNYEQYF.